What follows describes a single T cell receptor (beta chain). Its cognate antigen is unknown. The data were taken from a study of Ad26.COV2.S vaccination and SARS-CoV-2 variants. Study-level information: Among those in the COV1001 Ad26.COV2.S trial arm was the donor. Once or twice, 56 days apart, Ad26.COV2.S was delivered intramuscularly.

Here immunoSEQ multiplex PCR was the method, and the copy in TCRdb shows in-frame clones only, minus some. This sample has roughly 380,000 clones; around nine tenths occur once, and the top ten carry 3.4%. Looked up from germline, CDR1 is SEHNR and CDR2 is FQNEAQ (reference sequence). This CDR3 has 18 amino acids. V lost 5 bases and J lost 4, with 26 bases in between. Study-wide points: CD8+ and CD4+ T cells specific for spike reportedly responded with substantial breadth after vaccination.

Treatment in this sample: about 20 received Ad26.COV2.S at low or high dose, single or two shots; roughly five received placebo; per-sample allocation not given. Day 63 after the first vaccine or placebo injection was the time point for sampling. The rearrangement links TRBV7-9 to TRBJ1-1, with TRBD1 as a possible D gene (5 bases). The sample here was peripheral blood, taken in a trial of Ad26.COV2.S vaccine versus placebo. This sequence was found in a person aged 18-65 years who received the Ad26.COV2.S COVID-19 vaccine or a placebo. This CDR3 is CASSPRRTLHSLSTEAFF. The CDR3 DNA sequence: TGTGCCAGCAGCCCCCGCCGGACACTACATTCTTTAAGCACTGAAGCTTTCTTT.